One and the same sample provided the 9 T cell receptor beta chains below, sequenced in a study of vaccination effects on CD4 cells after COVID-19. Only in-frame clones appear in the TCRdb table, and some are missing; sequencing was by immunoSEQ multiplex PCR. In the table there are tens of thousands of clones, 70% to 80% of which are singletons. Following culture for roughly 10 days, CD4+ T cells were isolated. Their antigens are not known. This specimen consisted of CD4+ T cells from PBMCs cultured without peptide, obtained before COVID-19 vaccination. The receptor set was obtained from a human donor who had a prior SARS-CoV-2 infection.

This chain links TRBV5-5 with TRBJ2-7; TRBD1 aligns across 8 bases. J was trimmed by 7 bases and V by 4 bases; bases with no gene match: 13. The CDR3 sequence is 15 residues long. Germline V gives CDR1 SGHKS, CDR2 YYEKEE (reference sequence). The CDR3 DNA reads as TGTGCCAGCAGCAGGACAGGGTCCCCCGGCGGGGAGCAGTACTTC. Amino acids: CASSRTGSPGGEQYF.

The V gene is TRBV2, the J gene TRBJ2-2; 11 nucleotides align to TRBD2. Germline CDR1 SNHLY, CDR2 FYNNEI. The CDR3 covers 16 residues. V was pared by 6 bases and J by 3 bases, with 6 bases of the junction left unmatched. The CDR3 sequence: CASSQIAGGDTGELFF. The CDR3, as DNA: TGTGCCAGCAGCCAAATAGCGGGAGGGGACACCGGGGAGCTGTTTTTT.

The chain is built from TRBV6-2 or TRBV6-3 and TRBJ2-1, with 11 nucleotides matching TRBD2. Trimming removed 5 bases from V and 9 bases from J; junction bases left unmatched: 6. The CDR3 loop spans 14 amino acids. CDR1 MNHEY and CDR2 SVGEGT come from the germline V gene. This CDR3 reads CASSRLAGLGEQFF. In DNA, the CDR3 is TGTGCCAGCAGTAGACTAGCGGGATTGGGTGAGCAGTTCTTC.

The V call is TRBV18, the J call TRBJ1-5; D gene ambiguous. Germline V CDR1 and CDR2: KGHSH, LQKENI. This CDR3 contains 15 residues. V lost 3 bases, J lost 6 bases, and 15 bases lay in between. The CDR3 bases are TGTGCCAGCTCACCGGGCGGTGGGATGGTTCAGCCCCAGCATTTT. Its protein is CASSPGGGMVQPQHF.

This clone was found once. The J gene is TRBJ1-2, the V gene TRBV9, with 11 bases lining up with TRBD1. After removal of 3 bases from V and 4 bases from J, the junction contained 5 bases not matched to a gene. From germline, CDR1 is SGDLS and CDR2 YYNGEE. This CDR3 comprises 15 residues. The CDR3 bases are TGTGCCAGCAGCGCCCAGGACAGGGGGCTCTATGGCTACACCTTC. Its translation: CASSAQDRGLYGYTF. The whole variable domain, remainder taken from reference TRBV9 and TRBJ1-2, is DSGVTQTPKHLITATGQRVTLRCSPRSGDLSVYWYQQSLDQGLQFLIQYYNGEERAKGNILERFSAQQFPDLHSELNLSSLELGDSALYFCASSAQDRGLYGYTFGSGTRLTVV.

This clone was counted between two and nine times. This sequence joins TRBV9 and TRBJ2-2; D unclear. The CDR3 runs 14 residues. The germline V gene has CDR1 SGDLS and CDR2 YYNGEE. The V gene lost 4 bases and the J gene lost 2 bases, with 9 bases spanning the gap. The CDR3 loop is CASSSDPNTGELFF. The DNA of the CDR3 is TGTGCCAGCAGCAGCGACCCAAACACCGGGGAGCTGTTTTTT.

This rearrangement joins TRBV6-6 to TRBJ1-1; D perhaps matches TRBD1 (5 bases). In germline, CDR1 is MNHNY, CDR2 SVGAGI (reference sequence). Trimming took 4 bases from V and 5 from J, leaving 17 bases between them. This CDR3 contains 15 residues. CDR3 protein: CASSSLGHGETEAFF. In DNA, the CDR3 is TGTGCCAGCAGTTCCCTCGGACACGGAGAGACTGAAGCTTTCTTT.

This clone showed up just a few times. This chain uses TRBV10-3 with TRBJ2-1; D might be TRBD1 or TRBD2, each matching 5 bases. V was pared by 4 bases and J by 10 bases, with 23 bases between. Germline V gene data show CDR1 as ENHRY and CDR2 as SYGVKD. This CDR3 has 16 amino acids. CDR3 sequence reads: CAISATTGTSFGEQFF. The CDR3 nucleotides read TGTGCCATCAGTGCTACCACCGGGACGTCCTTCGGGGAGCAGTTCTTC.

This clone has just a few counts. V and J are TRBV30 and TRBJ1-1; no clear D gene. Germline loops: CDR1 GTSNPN, CDR2 SVGIG (reference sequence). The CDR3 spans 16 residues. The germline V and J ends were trimmed by 2 bases and 1 base, with 17 bases remaining between them. CDR3 in DNA: TGTGCCTGGAGTCCTACCCGGACTTTTACGAACACTGAAGCTTTCTTT. Amino acid sequence: CAWSPTRTFTNTEAFF.